The T cell receptor beta chain under discussion was sequenced for a study of blood T cell repertoires in COVID-19. Overall study context: Collection of acute and convalescent COVID-19 samples took place in the United States, Italy and Spain. Nucleic acid was either cDNA or gDNA, and it came from T cells, B-cell-depleted T cells, or PBMCs.

Patients from Seattle were sampled longitudinally, starting during active infection. Between the trimmed V and J ends, which lost 1 base and 3 bases, there was a span of 13 bases. Germline loops: CDR1 LGHDT, CDR2 YNNKEL (reference sequence). The CDR3 extends over 15 amino acids. In the study's own analysis: Nucleated cell number was recorded as an estimate derived from reference gene primer amplification. Using immunoSEQ multiplex PCR, the repertoire was profiled, and TCRdb retains in-frame clones only, with some absent. V, J and clone size are taken as reported in that table, and D and trimming were inferred from the DNA itself. The sample records roughly 180,000 clones, around 83% being singletons.

This TCR was sampled from a woman aged 45-65 years with COVID-19, enrolled during active disease. The sample comprised peripheral blood. The J gene is TRBJ2-7, the V gene TRBV3-1 (or the pseudogene TRBV3-2), with a possible D match to TRBD1 (7 bases). The CDR3 loop reads CASSQGAGGNYEQYF. As DNA, the CDR3 is TGTGCCAGCAGCCAAGGGGCAGGGGGGAACTACGAGCAGTACTTC.